The clone carrying this T cell receptor beta chain was detected ten times or more. Its antigen is not identified. This entry is derived from a study of T cells in Graves' hyperthyroidism and ophthalmopathy. Amplification of TCR beta CDR3 regions was performed using RNA transcripts as template. HTBI primers were employed in a first-round RT-PCR of the TCR CDR3. TCRdb fed the multiplex PCR reads into MiXCR, producing one record per CDR3 protein. The table records fewer than 200,000 distinct CDR3 sequences, roughly 9.4% of them present only once. General observations from the study: The blood repertoire included most of the expanded thyroid clonotypes above 0.001.

The TCR was taken from a woman in her late teens or twenties with Graves' hyperthyroidism that later progressed to Graves' ophthalmopathy. The source material was blood.

CDR3 residues: CASSHGQGRTGELFF. The CDR3 DNA reads TGTGCCAGCAGCCATGGACAGGGGAGGACCGGGGAGCTGTTTTTT. The rearrangement links TRBV3-1 to TRBJ2-2; 9 bases are a match to TRBD1. Looked up from germline, CDR1 is LGHDT and CDR2 is YNNKEL (reference sequence). Trimming removed 3 bases from V and 5 bases from J; junction bases left unmatched: 4. CDR3 length: 15 residues.